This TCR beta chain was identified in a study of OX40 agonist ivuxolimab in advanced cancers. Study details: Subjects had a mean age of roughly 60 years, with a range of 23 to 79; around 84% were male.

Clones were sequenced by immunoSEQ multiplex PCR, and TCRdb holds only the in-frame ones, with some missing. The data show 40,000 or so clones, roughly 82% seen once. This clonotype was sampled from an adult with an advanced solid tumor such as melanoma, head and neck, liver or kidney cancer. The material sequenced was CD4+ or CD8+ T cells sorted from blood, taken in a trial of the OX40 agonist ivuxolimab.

CDR3 in amino acids: CASSIGQGPSYEQYF. The CDR3 DNA sequence: TGTGCCAGCAGTATTGGACAGGGGCCCTCCTACGAGCAGTACTTC. The chain is built from TRBV6-5 and TRBJ2-7; TRBD1 aligns across 9 bases. Germline values: CDR1 MNHEY, CDR2 SVGAGI. The CDR3 runs 15 residues. V shed 5 bases, J shed 0 bases, and the junction held 5 bases outside the gene matches.